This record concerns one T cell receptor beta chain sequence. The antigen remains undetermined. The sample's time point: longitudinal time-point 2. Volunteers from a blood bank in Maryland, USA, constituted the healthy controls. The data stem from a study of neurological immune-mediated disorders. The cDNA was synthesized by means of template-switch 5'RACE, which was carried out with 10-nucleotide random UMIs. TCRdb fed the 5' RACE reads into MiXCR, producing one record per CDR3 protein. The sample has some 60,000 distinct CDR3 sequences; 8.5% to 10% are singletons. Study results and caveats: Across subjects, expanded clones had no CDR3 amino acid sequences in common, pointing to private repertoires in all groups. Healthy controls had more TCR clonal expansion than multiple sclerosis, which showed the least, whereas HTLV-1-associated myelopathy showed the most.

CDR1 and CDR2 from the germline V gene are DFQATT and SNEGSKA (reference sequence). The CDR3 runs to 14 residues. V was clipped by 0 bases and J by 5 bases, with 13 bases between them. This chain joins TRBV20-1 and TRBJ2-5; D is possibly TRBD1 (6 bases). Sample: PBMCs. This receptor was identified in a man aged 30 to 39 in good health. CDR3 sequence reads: CSARDPGQHETQYF. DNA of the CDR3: TGCAGTGCTAGAGATCCCGGACAGCACGAGACCCAGTACTTC.